A single sample is the source of the 21 T cell receptor beta chains below, sequenced in a study of cytomegalovirus exposure and HLA in healthy donors. Primers: 60 Vbeta forward and 13 Jbeta reverse. Some clones are missing from TCRdb's copy, which holds only in-frame ones; the method was immunoSEQ multiplex PCR. The specimen's table records about 58,000 clones. The sequenced material came from PBMCs. The receptors here all came from a male donor in good health and CMV-seronegative.

J is TRBJ1-1 and V is TRBV18; no reliable D call. The length of the CDR3 is 12 residues. The germline V gene encodes CDR1 KGHSH and CDR2 LQKENI. The ends were cut back, 2 bases at V and 7 bases at J, with 8 bases in the middle. CDR3 nucleotides: TGTGCCAGCTCACCAGGGCAGGATGAAGCTTTCTTT. This translates into CASSPGQDEAFF.

This sequence joins TRBV6-6 and TRBJ2-1; 8 bases are shared with TRBD2. The CDR3 loop spans 15 amino acids. J gave up 8 bases and V 4 bases, and 10 bases lay outside the gene matches. Germline V gives CDR1 MNHNY, CDR2 SVGAGI (reference sequence). The CDR3 sequence is CASSLAGPDNDEQFF. In nucleotides, the CDR3 is TGTGCCAGCAGTTTAGCGGGACCAGACAACGATGAGCAGTTCTTC.

The genes are TRBV29-1 and TRBJ1-2; maybe TRBD1 (6 bases). Germline V gene lookup returns CDR1 SQVTM and CDR2 ANQGSEA. V was clipped by 4 bases and J by 2 bases, with 14 bases between them. The CDR3 is 14 residues long. CDR3 in amino acids: CSVGGGGGNYGYTF. CDR3 coding DNA: TGCAGCGTTGGCGGAGGGGGGGGAAACTATGGCTACACCTTC.

V is TRBV4-1 and J is TRBJ1-2; 7 bases map to TRBD1. The germline CDR1 and CDR2 sequences are MGHRA and YSYEKL. The CDR3 covers 14 residues. V was pared by 6 bases and J by 6 bases, with 10 bases of the junction left unmatched. Here the CDR3 reads CASSYPGQTNGYTF. The CDR3 DNA follows: TGCGCCAGCAGTTACCCGGGACAGACAAATGGCTACACCTTC.

The chain carries TRBV30 and TRBJ2-1, with unresolved D. Trimming took 2 bases from V and 6 from J, leaving 14 bases between them. Germline CDR1 is GTSNPN and CDR2 is SVGIG (reference sequence). The length of the CDR3 is 14 residues. The CDR3, as DNA: TGTGCCTGGAGTCCAGAGGTCCAAGGCAATGAGCAGTTCTTC. Protein: CAWSPEVQGNEQFF. The full variable domain, its missing parts supplied by reference TRBV30 and TRBJ2-1, is SQTIHQWPATLVQPVGSPLSLECTVEGTSNPNLYWYRQAAGRGLQLLFYSVGIGQISSEVPQNLSASRPQDRQFILSSKKLLLSDSGFYLCAWSPEVQGNEQFFGPGTRLTVL.

This chain links TRBV27 with TRBJ2-7, with 13 bases that match TRBD2. J was trimmed by 4 bases and V by 5 bases; bases with no gene match: 8. CDR1 MNHEY and CDR2 SMNVEV come from the germline V gene (reference sequence). The CDR3 extends over 16 amino acids. The CDR3 DNA reads TGTGCCAGCAGTACCGACTGGACTAGCGGGAGATACGAGCAGTACTTC. Its translation: CASSTDWTSGRYEQYF.

The CDR3 bases are TGTGCCAGCAGGCAGGACAGGGTTGGTAATCAGCCCCAGCATTTT. Protein product: CASRQDRVGNQPQHF. The chain uses TRBV28 and TRBJ1-5; 8 nucleotides match TRBD1. J lost 4 bases, V lost 6 bases, and 8 bases had no gene match. CDR1 and CDR2 (germline): MDHEN, SYDVKM. The CDR3 sequence is 15 residues long. Full variable domain (outside the CDR3, taken from reference TRBV28 and TRBJ1-5): DVKVTQSSRYLVKRTGEKVFLECVQDMDHENMFWYRQDPGLGLRLIYFSYDVKMKEKGDIPEGYSVSREKKERFSLILESASTNQTSMYLCASRQDRVGNQPQHFGDGTRLSIL.

Details on this clone: One junction end disagrees with the germline gene, perhaps due to a read error. The chain is built from TRBV9 and TRBJ2-7; 9 positions match TRBD2. The CDR3 totals 14 residues. Germline V CDR1 and CDR2: SGDLS, YYNGEE. This chain's CDR3 is CASGVASGEYEQYF. The CDR3 DNA reads TGTGCCAGCGGCGTTGCTAGCGGGGAGTACGAGCAGTACTTC.

The chain links TRBV6-1 to TRBJ1-5; TRBD1 matches at 7 bases. Germline-derived CDR1 and CDR2 are MNHNS and SASEGT. V dropped 2 bases and J dropped 3; count of bases not matched to a gene: 10. The CDR3 has 17 amino acids. CDR3 sequence: CASSELRGQRFNQPQHF. DNA for the CDR3: TGTGCCAGCAGTGAACTACGGGGACAGCGATTCAATCAGCCCCAGCATTTT.

The chain links TRBV27 to TRBJ2-7; 14 nucleotides match TRBD2. Trimming took 6 bases from V and 3 from J; bases not matched to a gene: 4. Germline assignment: CDR1 MNHEY and CDR2 SMNVEV (reference sequence). The CDR3 loop spans 15 amino acids. The CDR3, as DNA: TGTGCCAGCAGAAGACTAGCGGGGGGGCTCTACGAGCAGTACTTC. Encoded protein: CASRRLAGGLYEQYF.

V usage is TRBV4-1 and J usage is TRBJ2-7, with 9 positions matching TRBD1. Per the germline V gene, CDR1 is MGHRA and CDR2 is YSYEKL. Germline trimming cut 1 base from V and 2 bases from J; bases unmatched to any gene: 3. The CDR3 is 15 residues long. The CDR3 DNA follows: TGCGCCAGCAGCCAAGGACAGGGGGGGACCTACGAGCAGTACTTC. As protein: CASSQGQGGTYEQYF.

The rearrangement joins TRBV29-1 to TRBJ2-1, with 10 nucleotides matching TRBD2. CDR3 length: 14 residues. The V gene's germline CDR1 is SQVTM and CDR2 ANQGSEA. V was pared by 7 bases and J by 7 bases, with 10 bases of the junction left unmatched. CDR3 sequence: CSADRAGGPNEQFF. CDR3 DNA: TGCAGCGCTGATCGAGCGGGAGGGCCTAATGAGCAGTTCTTC.

This sequence joins TRBV5-1 and TRBJ2-7, with a possible D match to TRBD2 (6 bases). Germline V CDR1 and CDR2: SGHRS, YFSETQ. V was shortened by 3 bases and J by 0 bases, with 13 bases between the two germline ends. The CDR3 runs 15 residues. The CDR3 reads CASSSGGGSSYEQYF. DNA for the CDR3: TGCGCCAGCAGCTCGGGTGGGGGGAGCTCCTACGAGCAGTACTTC. The full variable domain, its missing parts supplied by reference TRBV5-1 and TRBJ2-7, is KAGVTQTPRYLIKTRGQQVTLSCSPISGHRSVSWYQQTPGQGLQFLFEYFSETQRNKGNFPGRFSGRQFSNSRSEMNVSTLELGDSALYLCASSSGGGSSYEQYFGPGTRLTVT.

V usage is TRBV15 and J usage is TRBJ1-6; TRBD1 is a possible D gene (5 bases). From germline, CDR1 is LNHNV and CDR2 YYDKDF (reference sequence). Between the trimmed V and J ends, which lost 0 bases and 10 bases, there was a span of 16 bases. The CDR3 runs 16 residues. CDR3 in DNA: TGTGCCACCAGCAGAGATACGGCGGGGGGTGGCTCACCCCTCCACTTT. This codes for CATSRDTAGGGSPLHF.

In DNA form, the CDR3 reads TGTGCCAGCTCACCGACAGTGGCACCGGACTATGGCTACACCTTC. It encodes CASSPTVAPDYGYTF. This sequence joins TRBV18 and TRBJ1-2; D possibly corresponds to TRBD1 (5 bases). Germline loops: CDR1 KGHSH, CDR2 LQKENI. The CDR3 is 15 residues long. Trimming removed 3 bases at V and 3 bases at J, with 14 bases between.

The chain couples TRBV28 to TRBJ1-1, with D unclear. This CDR3 contains 12 residues. CDR1 MDHEN and CDR2 SYDVKM come from the germline V gene. The V end was cut by 6 bases, the J end by 7 bases, with 12 bases between. CDR3 bases: TGTGCCAGCAGATATATTACGGGTGAAGCTTTCTTT. Its protein product is CASRYITGEAFF.

The chain joins TRBV5-1 to TRBJ2-7; D unresolved. Trimming took 1 base from V and 3 from J, leaving 11 bases between them. Germline assignment: CDR1 SGHRS and CDR2 YFSETQ. The CDR3 is made up of 14 amino acids. CDR3 loop: CASSLIDINYEQYF. CDR3 nucleotide sequence: TGCGCCAGCAGCTTGATAGACATCAACTACGAGCAGTACTTC.

V and J are TRBV7-2 and TRBJ2-1; D unresolved. The CDR3 runs to 12 residues. V was clipped by 5 bases and J by 3 bases, with 5 bases between them. Germline-derived CDR1 and CDR2 are SGHTA and FQGNSA. CDR3 sequence (DNA): TGTGCCAGCAGCGACTTCTACAATGAGCAGTTCTTC. Translation gives CASSDFYNEQFF.

The rearrangement uses TRBV6-5 and TRBJ2-5, with a weak D call TRBD2 (6 bases). The germline CDR1 and CDR2 sequences are MNHEY and SVGAGI. The CDR3 runs to 12 residues. Deletions cut 8 bases from V and 3 bases from J, with 10 bases between. The CDR3, as DNA: TGTGCCAGCCGGCGGGATAAAGAGACCCAGTACTTC. Its protein is CASRRDKETQYF.

V gene TRBV7-2 combines with J gene TRBJ1-2; TRBD1 matches at 7 bases. The CDR3 spans 15 residues. Germline lookup yields CDR1 SGHTA and CDR2 FQGNSA. V lost 2 bases to trimming and J lost 1 base; unmatched junction nucleotides: 4. The CDR3 loop is CASSLTGERNYGYTF. In nucleotides, the CDR3 is TGTGCCAGCAGCTTAACAGGGGAGCGTAACTATGGCTACACCTTC.

V is TRBV10-2 and J is TRBJ2-5; TRBD2 matches 13 bases. This CDR3 has 15 amino acids. V trimming: 5 bases; J trimming: 4 bases; junction bases outside the gene matches: 4. Germline V gene sequence: CDR1 WSHSY, CDR2 SAAADI. This CDR3 is CASSTSGRARETQYF. The CDR3 nucleotides are TGCGCCAGCAGTACTAGCGGGAGGGCACGAGAGACCCAGTACTTC.